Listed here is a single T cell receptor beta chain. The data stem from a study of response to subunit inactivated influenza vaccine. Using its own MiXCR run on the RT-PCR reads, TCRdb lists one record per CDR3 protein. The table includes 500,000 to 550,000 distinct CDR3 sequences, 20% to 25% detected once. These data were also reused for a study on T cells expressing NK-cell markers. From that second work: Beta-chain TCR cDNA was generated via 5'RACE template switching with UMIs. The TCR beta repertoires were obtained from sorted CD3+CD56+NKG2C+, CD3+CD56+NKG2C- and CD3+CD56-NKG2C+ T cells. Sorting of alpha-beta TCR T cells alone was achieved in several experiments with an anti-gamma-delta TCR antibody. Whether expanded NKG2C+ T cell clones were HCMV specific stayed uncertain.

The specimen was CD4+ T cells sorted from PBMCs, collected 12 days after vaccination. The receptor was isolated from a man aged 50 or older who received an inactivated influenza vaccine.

CDR3 nucleotides: TGCAGCGTAGTCGACAGCTTAGCCAAAAACATTCAGTACTTC. Protein product: CSVVDSLAKNIQYF. V and J are TRBV29-1 and TRBJ2-4, with a possible D match to TRBD1 (5 bases). The CDR3 loop spans 14 amino acids. V was trimmed by 6 bases and J by 0 bases, leaving 12 bases between them. Looked up from germline, CDR1 is SQVTM and CDR2 is ANQGSEA.